One and the same sample provided the 3 T cell receptor beta chains below, sequenced in a study of shared clonotypes between healthy human individuals. Measured with immunoSEQ multiplex PCR; TCRdb has only the in-frame clones, and not every one. The table has 2 million to 3 million clones, over 85% seen once. Sequenced input: naive CD4+ T cells from PBMCs. Subset defined: CD45RA+ positively selected. The origin of the receptors is a man between 18 and 35 years old in good health. Some clones in this sample may be carry-over from other donors' samples.

The chain has TRBV12-5 and TRBJ1-2; D is undetermined. The CDR3 has 17 amino acids. V lost 5 bases to trimming and J lost 1 base, with 20 bases between them. Germline V CDR1 and CDR2: LGHNT, FRNRAP. DNA for the CDR3: TGTGCTAGTGGTCCCCCCCAGTCGGGAGACCTTAACTATGGCTACACCTTC. The encoded protein is CASGPPQSGDLNYGYTF.

The chain carries TRBV7-9 and TRBJ1-2; D is possibly TRBD1 (5 bases). The germline V and J ends were trimmed by 0 bases and 4 bases, with 9 bases remaining between them. This CDR3 comprises 14 residues. Germline lookup yields CDR1 SEHNR and CDR2 FQNEAQ (reference sequence). The CDR3: CASSLAQGPYGYTF. Written as DNA, the CDR3 is TGTGCCAGCAGCTTAGCGCAGGGACCCTATGGCTACACCTTC.

The chain links TRBV2 to TRBJ1-5; 7 bases map to TRBD1. This CDR3 comprises 14 residues. J gave up 6 bases and V 6 bases, and 8 bases lay outside the gene matches. Germline CDR1 SNHLY, CDR2 FYNNEI. CDR3 DNA sequence: TGTGCCAGCAGCGGGGCAGGGGGAGGTCAGCCCCAGCATTTT. Translation gives CASSGAGGGQPQHF.